The source of this T cell receptor beta chain is a study of T cell repertoires in ileal Crohn's disease. Study background: Thiopurines (about twelve) or anti-TNF agents (approximately 19) were given postoperatively to about half.

Study findings and constraints: Sorted CD8 T cells held more high-frequency clones than CD4. Active smokers at surgery had more clonal expansions than non-smokers.

Assay used: immunoSEQ multiplex PCR; TCRdb lists only in-frame clones, some missing. The sample has fewer than 2,500 clones; around 90% are singletons. V lost 0 bases, J lost 2 bases, and 11 bases lay in between. Germline V gene data show CDR1 as SGDLS and CDR2 as YYNGEE. The CDR3 is 15 residues long. Regarding this clone: Its antigen is as yet unknown.

Sequenced material: ileal tissue. This clonotype was sampled from an adult with Crohn's disease. This rearrangement joins TRBV9 to TRBJ1-2, with unresolved D. For the CDR3, the DNA is TGTGCCAGCAGCGTAGACCGACATATCAACTATGGCTACACCTTC. Amino acid sequence: CASSVDRHINYGYTF.